Sequencing of this TCR beta chain was carried out in a study of blood T cell repertoires in COVID-19. The CDR3 extends over 14 amino acids. Germline V gene data show CDR1 as SGDLS and CDR2 as YYNGEE. J gave up 7 bases and V 2 bases, and 5 bases lay outside the gene matches. TCRdb keeps only in-frame clones here, not all; method: immunoSEQ multiplex PCR. The sample shows roughly 190,000 clones, 75% to 95% of them seen only once. This TCR was sampled from a man aged 45-60 years with acute or convalescent COVID-19. The chain joins TRBV9 to TRBJ2-2; TRBD2 matches at 7 bases. The specimen sequenced was peripheral blood. CDR3 loop: CASSVQSGGGELFF. In nucleotides, the CDR3 is TGTGCCAGCAGCGTCCAGTCGGGGGGCGGGGAGCTGTTTTTT.